A single sample is the source of the 21 T cell receptor beta chains below, sequenced in a study of blood T cell repertoires in COVID-19. Repertoires were generated with immunoSEQ multiplex PCR, while TCRdb's copy carries only in-frame clones and drops some. The sample consists of about 400,000 clones, roughly 87% of them appearing once. Sequencing was carried out using PBMCs or T cells enriched from blood (not recorded which). These receptors all stem from a woman in her thirties or forties with acute COVID-19.

The DNA for the CDR3 is TGTGCCAGTAGTATTCGGCTAGCGGGGGGTTTCACCGGGGAGCTGTTTTTT. It specifies CASSIRLAGGFTGELFF. The chain employs TRBV19 and TRBJ2-2, with TRBD2 matching 11 bases. There are 17 residues in the CDR3. CDR1 is LNHDA, CDR2 SQIVND, per germline (reference sequence). Trimming cost V 3 bases and J 4 bases; bases outside gene matches: 7.

The gene calls are TRBV5-1 and TRBJ1-2, with D uncertain. The V end was cut by 4 bases, the J end by 2 bases, with 15 bases between. Germline V gene lookup returns CDR1 SGHRS and CDR2 YFSETQ. This CDR3 comprises 15 residues. Here the CDR3 DNA reads TGCGCCAGCAGCCTGGACGTCAACACCAACTATGGCTACACCTTC. Translated, it gives CASSLDVNTNYGYTF.

The chain combines TRBV10-1 with TRBJ1-6; D gene uncertain. From germline, CDR1 is WNHNN and CDR2 SYGVQD (reference sequence). The germline V and J ends were trimmed by 6 bases and 7 bases, with 10 bases remaining between them. The CDR3 sequence is 13 residues long. CDR3 sequence reads: CASSTGWNSPLHF. CDR3 DNA sequence: TGCGCCAGCAGCACGGGGTGGAATTCACCCCTCCACTTT.

The chain combines TRBV27 with TRBJ1-2; TRBD1 agrees at 12 bases. Germline V gives CDR1 MNHEY, CDR2 SMNVEV (reference sequence). J lost 8 bases, V lost 6 bases, and 16 bases had no gene match. The CDR3 is 17 amino acids. CDR3 protein: CASSRQPGQGAPGGYTF. The CDR3, as DNA: TGTGCCAGCAGCCGCCAGCCGGGACAGGGGGCTCCTGGAGGCTACACCTTC.

The table lists this clone with a few counts. J is TRBJ1-1 and V is TRBV5-5; D gene uncertain. Between the trimmed V and J ends, which lost 2 bases and 3 bases, there was a span of 8 bases. The CDR3 totals 13 residues. Germline V CDR1 and CDR2: SGHKS, YYEKEE (reference sequence). The CDR3 here is CASSFSSDTEAFF. CDR3 DNA sequence: TGTGCCAGCAGCTTTAGCTCAGACACTGAAGCTTTCTTT. The full variable domain, in which reference TRBV5-5 and TRBJ1-1 provide the parts outside the CDR3, is DAGVTQSPTHLIKTRGQQVTLRCSPISGHKSVSWYQQVLGQGPQFIFQYYEKEERGRGNFPDRFSARQFPNYSSELNVNALLLGDSALYLCASSFSSDTEAFFGQGTRLTVV.

The chain couples TRBV5-1 to TRBJ2-7; no firm D call. V was shortened by 0 bases and J by 5 bases, with 12 bases between the two germline ends. This CDR3 has 14 residues. The germline V gene has CDR1 SGHRS and CDR2 YFSETQ. The CDR3 loop reads CASSLVGSVDEQYF. CDR3 coding DNA: TGCGCCAGCAGCTTGGTTGGTAGTGTGGACGAGCAGTACTTC.

This chain joins TRBV13 and TRBJ1-1; no definite D call. This CDR3 comprises 15 residues. Per germline, CDR1 PRHDT and CDR2 FYEKMQ (reference sequence). V was trimmed by 0 bases and J by 1 base, leaving 9 bases between them. For the CDR3, the DNA is TGTGCCAGCAGCTTAGGCTACAGTAAGAACACTGAAGCTTTCTTT. Translated, it gives CASSLGYSKNTEAFF.

The chain employs TRBV5-1 and TRBJ2-7; 7 bases are shared with TRBD1. J lost 5 bases, V lost 2 bases, and 4 bases had no gene match. CDR1 is SGHRS and CDR2 is YFSETQ in the germline V gene. This CDR3 region has 13 residues. CDR3 protein: CASSLDRDNEQYF. The CDR3 DNA sequence: TGCGCCAGCAGCTTAGACAGGGACAACGAGCAGTACTTC. Using reference TRBV5-1 and TRBJ2-7 for the parts outside the CDR3, the full variable domain is KAGVTQTPRYLIKTRGQQVTLSCSPISGHRSVSWYQQTPGQGLQFLFEYFSETQRNKGNFPGRFSGRQFSNSRSEMNVSTLELGDSALYLCASSLDRDNEQYFGPGTRLTVT.

The chain's CDR3 is CATSRDRGWPEAFF. The CDR3 region has the DNA TGTGCCACCAGCAGAGACAGGGGATGGCCTGAAGCTTTCTTT. The chain has TRBV15 and TRBJ1-1; D is perhaps TRBD1 (6 bases). In germline, CDR1 is LNHNV, CDR2 YYDKDF (reference sequence). V shed 0 bases and J shed 6 bases, with 11 bases lying between them. The CDR3 has 14 residues. The whole variable domain, filled in from reference TRBV15 and TRBJ1-1, reads DAMVIQNPRYQVTQFGKPVTLSCSQTLNHNVMYWYQQKSSQAPKLLFHYYDKDFNNEADTPDNFQSRRPNTSFCFLDIRSPGLGDTAMYLCATSRDRGWPEAFFGQGTRLTVV.

The genes are TRBV7-9 and TRBJ1-1; D is unclear. The CDR3 is 13 amino acids. Germline lookup yields CDR1 SEHNR and CDR2 FQNEAQ (reference sequence). Trimming removed 5 bases at V and 1 base at J, with 8 bases between. The CDR3 sequence: CASSHGENTEAFF. The CDR3, as DNA: TGTGCCAGCAGCCACGGAGAGAACACTGAAGCTTTCTTT.

J is TRBJ1-2 and V is TRBV9; 10 bases are a match to TRBD1. With V trimmed by 1 base and J by 6 bases, 15 bases remained unmatched. There are 18 residues in the CDR3. The V gene's germline CDR1 is SGDLS and CDR2 YYNGEE. CDR3 coding DNA: TGTGCCAGCAGCGTATCCCCCGGGACAGGGGCTATTGGCGATGGCTACACCTTC. Translating it yields CASSVSPGTGAIGDGYTF.

The V and J genes are TRBV10-3 and TRBJ1-5; no definite D call. CDR1 and CDR2 (germline): ENHRY, SYGVKD. This CDR3 has 13 residues. V lost 8 bases and J lost 5, with 13 bases in between. The CDR3 region is CAIGRERDQPQHF. DNA of the CDR3: TGTGCCATCGGGAGGGAACGGGATCAGCCCCAGCATTTT.

This clone was picked up one time. The J gene is TRBJ2-1, the V gene TRBV29-1; D is perhaps TRBD1 (5 bases). V gave up 4 bases and J gave up 8 bases, with 12 bases separating them. The length of the CDR3 is 12 residues. In germline, CDR1 is SQVTM, CDR2 ANQGSEA. CDR3: CSVGGRVDEQFF. CDR3 in DNA: TGCAGCGTTGGAGGCAGGGTCGATGAGCAGTTCTTC.

The chain has TRBV5-8 and TRBJ2-7; 15 bases agree with TRBD2. The CDR3 extends over 15 amino acids. Germline CDR1 and CDR2: SGHTS and YDEGEE. The ends lost 5 bases at V and 3 bases at J; junction bases unmatched: 3. CDR3 coding DNA: TGTGCCAGCAGACAGGGACTAGCGGGGGGCTACGAGCAGTACTTC. This gives the protein CASRQGLAGGYEQYF. Variable domain in full (rest from reference TRBV5-8 and TRBJ2-7): EAGVTQSPTHLIKTRGQQATLRCSPISGHTSVYWYQQALGLGLQFLLWYDEGEERNRGNFPPRFSGRQFPNYSSELNVNALELEDSALYLCASRQGLAGGYEQYFGPGTRLTVT.

The chain combines TRBV7-2 with TRBJ1-4; 8 bases line up with TRBD1. V dropped 4 bases and J dropped 11; count of bases not matched to a gene: 9. CDR3 length: 14 residues. From germline, CDR1 is SGHTA and CDR2 FQGNSA. The CDR3 DNA follows: TGTGCCAGCAGCTCGACAGGGGAGAGGATGAAACTGTTTTTT. Translating gives CASSSTGERMKLFF.

This rearrangement joins TRBV11-3 to TRBJ1-2, with TRBD1 identical over 7 bases. J was trimmed by 1 base and V by 5 bases; bases with no gene match: 7. Germline-derived CDR1 and CDR2 are SGHNT and YENEEA. This CDR3 contains 15 residues. This CDR3 is CASSPNRGLNYGYTF. CDR3 DNA: TGTGCCAGCAGCCCGAACAGGGGCCTTAACTATGGCTACACCTTC.

The CDR3 sequence: CASSILGQGVHGYTF. As DNA, the CDR3 is TGTGCCAGTAGTATCCTGGGACAGGGTGTACATGGCTACACCTTC. The chain recombines TRBV19 with TRBJ1-2; 9 nucleotides line up with TRBD1. This CDR3 comprises 15 residues. The J segment lost 6 bases and the V segment lost 3 bases, leaving 8 bases of the junction unmatched. Per the germline V gene, CDR1 is LNHDA and CDR2 is SQIVND (reference sequence). The full variable domain, with the rest looked up from reference TRBV19 and TRBJ1-2, is DGGITQSPKYLFRKEGQNVTLSCEQNLNHDAMYWYRQDPGQGLRLIYYSQIVNDFQKGDIAEGYSVSREKKESFPLTVTSAQKNPTAFYLCASSILGQGVHGYTFGSGTRLTVV.

The V and J genes are TRBV11-2 and TRBJ2-5; D is unresolved. Per germline, CDR1 SGHAT and CDR2 FQNNGV. This CDR3 contains 14 residues. Trimming left V 1 base short and J 2 bases short, with 8 bases between. The CDR3 is CASSLVPDQETQYF. CDR3 in DNA: TGTGCCAGCAGCTTAGTTCCAGATCAAGAGACCCAGTACTTC.

V and J are TRBV3-1 (or the pseudogene TRBV3-2) and TRBJ2-7; a possible D gene is TRBD2 (7 bases). Germline V lookup: CDR1 LGHDT, CDR2 YNNKEL (reference sequence). Trimming cost V 2 bases and J 5 bases, with 13 bases left between them. This CDR3 region has 14 residues. The CDR3, as DNA: TGTGCCAGCAGCCAAAGGGGGGGCCCGGACGAGCAGTACTTC. Translation: CASSQRGGPDEQYF.

The chain joins TRBV5-1 to TRBJ2-6; D gene uncertain. The germline gives CDR1 SGHRS, CDR2 YFSETQ. V lost 3 bases to trimming and J lost 2 bases, with 6 bases between them. The CDR3 contains 14 residues. CDR3 protein: CASSYSAGANVLTF. The CDR3 bases are TGCGCCAGCAGCTACAGTGCTGGGGCCAACGTCCTGACTTTC.

The chain is built from TRBV5-5 and TRBJ2-2; weak D call: TRBD1 (6 bases). CDR3 length: 14 amino acids. The V end was cut by 7 bases, the J end by 4 bases, with 14 bases between. Germline CDR1 is SGHKS and CDR2 is YYEKEE (reference sequence). In DNA, the CDR3 is TGTGCCAGCGACCAGGGGTTTCGCACCGGGGAGCTGTTTTTT. It translates to CASDQGFRTGELFF.